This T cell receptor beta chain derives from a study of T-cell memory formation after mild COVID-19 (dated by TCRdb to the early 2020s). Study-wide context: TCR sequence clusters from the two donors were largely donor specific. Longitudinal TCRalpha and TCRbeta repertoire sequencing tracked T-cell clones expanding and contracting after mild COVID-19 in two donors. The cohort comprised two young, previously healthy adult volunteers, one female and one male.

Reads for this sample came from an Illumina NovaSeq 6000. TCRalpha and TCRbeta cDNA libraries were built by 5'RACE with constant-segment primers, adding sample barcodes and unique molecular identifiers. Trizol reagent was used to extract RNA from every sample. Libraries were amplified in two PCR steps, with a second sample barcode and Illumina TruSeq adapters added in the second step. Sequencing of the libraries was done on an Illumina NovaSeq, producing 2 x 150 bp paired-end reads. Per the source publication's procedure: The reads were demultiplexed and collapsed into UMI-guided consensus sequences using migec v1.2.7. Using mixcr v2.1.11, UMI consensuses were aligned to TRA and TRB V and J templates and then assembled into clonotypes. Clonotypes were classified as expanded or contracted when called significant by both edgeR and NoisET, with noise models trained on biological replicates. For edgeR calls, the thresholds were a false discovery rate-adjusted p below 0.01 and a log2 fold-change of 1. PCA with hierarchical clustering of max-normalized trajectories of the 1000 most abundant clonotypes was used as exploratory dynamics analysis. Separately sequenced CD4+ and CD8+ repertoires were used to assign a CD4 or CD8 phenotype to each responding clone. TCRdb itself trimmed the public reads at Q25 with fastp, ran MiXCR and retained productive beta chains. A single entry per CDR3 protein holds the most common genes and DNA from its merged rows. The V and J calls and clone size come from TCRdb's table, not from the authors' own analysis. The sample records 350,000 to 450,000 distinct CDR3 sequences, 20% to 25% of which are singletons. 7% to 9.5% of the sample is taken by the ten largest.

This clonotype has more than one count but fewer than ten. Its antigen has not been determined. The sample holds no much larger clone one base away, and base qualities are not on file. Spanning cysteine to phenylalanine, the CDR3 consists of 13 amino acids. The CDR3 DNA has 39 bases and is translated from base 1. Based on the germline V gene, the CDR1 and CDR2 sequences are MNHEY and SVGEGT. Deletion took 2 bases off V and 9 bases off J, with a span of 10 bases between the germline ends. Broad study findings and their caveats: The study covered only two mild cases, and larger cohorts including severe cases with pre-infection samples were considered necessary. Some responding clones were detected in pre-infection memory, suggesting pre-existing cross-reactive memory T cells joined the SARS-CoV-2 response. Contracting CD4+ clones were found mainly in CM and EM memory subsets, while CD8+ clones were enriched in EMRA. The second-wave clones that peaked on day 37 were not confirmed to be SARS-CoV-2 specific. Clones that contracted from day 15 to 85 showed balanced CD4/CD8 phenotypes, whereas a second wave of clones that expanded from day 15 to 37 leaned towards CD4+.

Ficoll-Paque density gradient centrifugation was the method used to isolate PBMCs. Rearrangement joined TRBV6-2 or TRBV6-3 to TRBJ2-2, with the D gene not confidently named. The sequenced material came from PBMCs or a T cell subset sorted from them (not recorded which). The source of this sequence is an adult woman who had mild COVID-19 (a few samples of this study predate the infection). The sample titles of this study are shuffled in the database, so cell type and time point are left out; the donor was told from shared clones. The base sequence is TGTGCCAGCAGTTACCCCCTCGCCCGGGAGCTGTTTTTT. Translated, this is CASSYPLARELFF.